This T cell receptor beta chain originates from a study of blood T cells in healthy people across ages. A J-beta primer mix and a sample-barcoded 5' primer were used in a second PCR of roughly 6 to 11 cycles. TCRdb reprocessed the 5' RACE reads via MiXCR and lists one record per CDR3 protein. The sample yields about 400,000 distinct CDR3 sequences, 50% to 60% seen once. The CDR3 has 15 amino acids. V was shortened by 4 bases and J by 5 bases, with 17 bases between the two germline ends. Germline loops: CDR1 LGHDT, CDR2 YNNKEL (reference sequence). Sample: blood. This receptor was obtained from a man aged 55 to 70 in good health. This chain uses TRBV3-1 with TRBJ2-5; possibly TRBD1 for D (5 bases). The CDR3 reads CASSPKGVPRETQYF. In DNA, the CDR3 is TGTGCCAGCAGCCCGAAAGGGGTCCCGAGGGAGACCCAGTACTTC.